Below, 32 T cell receptor beta chains from the same sample are listed, as sequenced in a study of T cells after yellow fever vaccination. TCRdb passed the 5' RACE reads through MiXCR, listing each CDR3 protein once. The sample has 350,000 to 450,000 distinct CDR3 sequences, 18% seen once. The material sequenced was PBMCs, taken before the yellow fever booster vaccination. The receptor set was obtained from a man between 18 and 29 years old who received the YFV17D yellow fever vaccine.

V is TRBV7-8 and J is TRBJ1-2; D not resolved. V lost 4 bases, J lost 5 bases, and 8 bases lay in between. Germline values: CDR1 SGHVS, CDR2 FQNEAQ. The CDR3 totals 12 residues. CDR3 in amino acids: CASSYTSYGYTF. In DNA, the CDR3 is TGTGCCAGCAGCTATACCAGTTATGGCTACACCTTC.

This clonotype was seen a handful of times. The chain is built from TRBV7-8 and TRBJ2-2, with D perhaps TRBD2 (6 bases). This CDR3 contains 15 residues. The germline gives CDR1 SGHVS, CDR2 FQNEAQ. Between the trimmed V and J ends, which lost 0 bases and 4 bases, there was a span of 9 bases. CDR3 residues: CASSLAEGLTGELFF. CDR3 in DNA: TGTGCCAGCAGCTTAGCCGAGGGACTCACCGGGGAGCTGTTTTTT.

This chain connects TRBV12-3 or TRBV12-4 to TRBJ1-2; 7 nucleotides line up with TRBD1. The CDR3 spans 12 residues. Trimming removed 6 bases from V and 6 bases from J; junction bases left unmatched: 4. CDR3 in DNA: TGTGCCAGCAGCAGGGGGGTCAATGGCTACACCTTC. Amino acid sequence: CASSRGVNGYTF.

The V call is TRBV7-2, the J call TRBJ2-3, with a tentative D call TRBD2 (5 bases). Trimming stripped 5 bases from V and 0 bases from J, with 12 bases between. Per germline, CDR1 SGHTA and CDR2 FQGNSA. CDR3 length: 15 residues. The CDR3 DNA reads as TGTGCCAGCAGCCACAGTGAGGGTAGCACAGATACGCAGTATTTT. It codes for CASSHSEGSTDTQYF.

There are a few counts of this clonotype. V gene TRBV29-1 combines with J gene TRBJ1-2; D not resolved. V shed 2 bases and J shed 7 bases, with 8 bases lying between them. The CDR3 is 11 residues long. Germline V gene sequence: CDR1 SQVTM, CDR2 ANQGSEA. CDR3 in DNA: TGCAGCGTTGAAACTGGGCTTGGCTACACCTTC. Protein: CSVETGLGYTF.

This rearrangement joins TRBV11-3 to TRBJ2-2; D unclear. Germline CDR1 reads SGHNT; CDR2 reads YENEEA. CDR3 size: 15 residues. The V end lost 5 bases, the J end lost 6 bases, and 16 bases lay between the germline ends. This CDR3 reads CASSPGSASAGELFF. CDR3 coding DNA: TGTGCCAGCAGCCCCGGGTCAGCGAGCGCCGGGGAGCTGTTTTTT.

The chain recombines TRBV30 with TRBJ2-1; TRBD2 agrees at 8 bases. J gave up 2 bases and V 0 bases, and 3 bases lay outside the gene matches. The CDR3 has 15 amino acids. Per germline, CDR1 GTSNPN and CDR2 SVGIG (reference sequence). In DNA form, the CDR3 reads TGTGCCTGGAGTGTAGCGGGAGTAGCCTACAATGAGCAGTTCTTC. Its protein is CAWSVAGVAYNEQFF.

The rearrangement links TRBV4-1 to TRBJ2-2, with D unclear. V lost 4 bases and J 4 bases, leaving 10 bases between the germline ends. Germline CDR1 is MGHRA and CDR2 is YSYEKL. The CDR3 is 14 amino acids. The CDR3 here is CASSRPLRTGELFF. The CDR3 coding sequence is TGCGCCAGCAGCCGACCCCTGCGCACCGGGGAGCTGTTTTTT.

V usage is TRBV3-1 and J usage is TRBJ2-3, with D unresolved. The ends were cut back, 3 bases at V and 6 bases at J, with 4 bases in the middle. Germline CDR1 and CDR2: LGHDT and YNNKEL (reference sequence). CDR3 size: 11 residues. The CDR3 loop reads CASSQRDTQYF. CDR3 nucleotides: TGTGCCAGCAGCCAGAGGGATACGCAGTATTTT.

The rearrangement links TRBV7-2 to TRBJ2-1, with D unresolved. The V end lost 2 bases, the J end lost 7 bases, and 6 bases lay between the germline ends. The CDR3 loop spans 12 amino acids. Germline CDR1 and CDR2: SGHTA and FQGNSA. CDR3 residues: CASSLFRNEQFF. The CDR3 DNA reads as TGTGCCAGCAGCTTATTCAGGAATGAGCAGTTCTTC.

This clonotype was detected only a few times. This chain uses TRBV29-1 with TRBJ2-7; tentative D call: TRBD2 (6 bases). CDR1 is SQVTM, CDR2 ANQGSEA, per germline. Between the trimmed V and J ends, which lost 7 bases and 5 bases, there was a span of 12 bases. This CDR3 region has 11 residues. CDR3 DNA: TGCAGCGCCGGGAGCCGGGACGAGCAGTACGTC. The encoded protein is CSAGSRDEQYV.

The chain carries TRBV28 and TRBJ1-2; D might be TRBD1 (5 bases). The CDR3 consists of 12 residues. Deletions cut 6 bases from V and 7 bases from J, with 12 bases between. Germline V gives CDR1 MDHEN, CDR2 SYDVKM. The DNA for the CDR3 is TGTGCCAGCAGGGTGACAGTTTCTGGCTACACCTTC. This gives the protein CASRVTVSGYTF.

V usage is TRBV20-1 and J usage is TRBJ2-6; D remains ambiguous. Trimming took 0 bases from V and 1 from J, leaving 16 bases between them. This CDR3 contains 18 residues. Germline CDR1 is DFQATT and CDR2 is SNEGSKA (reference sequence). The CDR3 DNA is TGCAGTGCTAGAGATTGGGCCAGGTCTGGTTCTGGGGCCAACGTCCTGACTTTC. Translating gives CSARDWARSGSGANVLTF.

The chain uses TRBV12-3 or TRBV12-4 and TRBJ1-2; 9 positions match TRBD1. The CDR3 has 14 amino acids. Trimming cost V 6 bases and J 4 bases; bases outside gene matches: 6. Here the CDR3 reads CASSPGTGPYGYTF. For the CDR3, the DNA is TGTGCCAGCAGCCCCGGGACAGGGCCCTATGGCTACACCTTC.

The V call is TRBV20-1, the J call TRBJ2-7, with D tentatively TRBD2 (5 bases). CDR1 and CDR2 (germline): DFQATT, SNEGSKA (reference sequence). Trimming left V 3 bases short and J 2 bases short, with 14 bases between. The CDR3 length is 14 residues. The CDR3 reads CSASIAGEPYEQYF. CDR3 bases: TGCAGTGCTAGTATCGCCGGGGAGCCCTACGAGCAGTACTTC.

The V and J genes are TRBV4-1 and TRBJ1-2; D is undetermined. Trimming removed 4 bases from V and 2 bases from J, with 20 bases in between. Germline CDR1 and CDR2: MGHRA and YSYEKL. The CDR3 length is 17 residues. This CDR3 reads CASSLEPSPRQNYGYTF. CDR3 coding DNA: TGCGCCAGCAGCCTCGAACCGTCGCCTAGGCAGAACTATGGCTACACCTTC.

This clonotype was seen a handful of times. J is TRBJ1-5 and V is TRBV28; possibly TRBD1 for D (5 bases). CDR1 and CDR2 from the germline V gene are MDHEN and SYDVKM. Trimming shortened V by 4 bases and J by 2 bases, and 15 bases separated the two germline ends. The CDR3 consists of 16 residues. CDR3 bases: TGTGCCAGCAGTTCCCAGGGTTTCGGTGGCAATCAGCCCCAGCATTTT. It encodes CASSSQGFGGNQPQHF.

This clonotype appeared a few times. This sequence joins TRBV6-5 and TRBJ2-1; 8 bases match TRBD2. Germline V lookup: CDR1 MNHEY, CDR2 SVGAGI. The CDR3 has 15 amino acids. The V and J ends lost 6 bases and 6 bases, in that order; junction bases with no gene match: 10. The CDR3 is CASSHSGDGSNEQFF. Here the CDR3 DNA reads TGTGCCAGCAGCCATAGCGGGGATGGATCCAATGAGCAGTTCTTC.

This clonotype was counted at least ten times. The gene calls are TRBV6-5 and TRBJ2-1; D might be TRBD2 (5 bases). Germline V gene sequence: CDR1 MNHEY, CDR2 SVGAGI. The CDR3 extends over 15 amino acids. V dropped 0 bases and J dropped 1 base, with 7 bases sitting between them. The CDR3, as DNA: TGTGCCAGCAGTTACTCGGGAGTTTCCTACAATGAGCAGTTCTTC. Encoded protein: CASSYSGVSYNEQFF.

The chain carries TRBV25-1 and TRBJ1-5, with TRBD1 identical over 7 bases. V lost 7 bases, J lost 3 bases, and 6 bases stayed unmatched. The germline CDR1 and CDR2 sequences are MGHDK and SYGVNS. The CDR3 length is 14 residues. The CDR3 DNA reads as TGTGCCAGCAATCAGGGGGGCCTCAATCAGCCCCAGCATTTT. Translating gives CASNQGGLNQPQHF.

There are a few counts of this clonotype. The chain employs TRBV7-2 and TRBJ2-2; TRBD1 matches at 7 bases. The J segment lost 0 bases and the V segment lost 2 bases, leaving 6 bases of the junction unmatched. The CDR3 extends over 17 amino acids. CDR1 and CDR2 from the germline V gene are SGHTA and FQGNSA. The CDR3 protein is CASSLRDSSTNTGELFF. For the CDR3, the DNA is TGTGCCAGCAGCTTACGGGACAGCAGTACGAACACCGGGGAGCTGTTTTTT.

This clonotype came up a few times. The rearrangement joins TRBV6-5 to TRBJ1-6; no reliable D call. Germline CDR1 MNHEY, CDR2 SVGAGI. The CDR3 is 16 amino acids. Trimming shortened V by 5 bases and J by 0 bases, and 11 bases separated the two germline ends. CDR3 nucleotides: TGTGCCAGCAGTACCCACGGTAGCTCCTATAATTCACCCCTCCACTTT. Translating it yields CASSTHGSSYNSPLHF.

This clonotype was counted a few times. The chain carries TRBV10-3 and TRBJ1-1; 7 bases align to TRBD1. Per germline, CDR1 ENHRY and CDR2 SYGVKD. The V and J ends lost 4 bases and 6 bases, in that order; junction bases with no gene match: 11. The CDR3 consists of 15 residues. The DNA for the CDR3 is TGTGCCATCAGTGGAGTAAGGGACAGTAAATCTGAAGCTTTCTTT. Translation gives CAISGVRDSKSEAFF.

This clonotype has a handful of counts. V and J are TRBV4-1 and TRBJ1-2, with TRBD1 matching over 7 bases. Germline assignment: CDR1 MGHRA and CDR2 YSYEKL. V trimming: 1 base; J trimming: 6 bases; junction bases outside the gene matches: 8. The CDR3 has 15 amino acids. CDR3 DNA sequence: TGCGCCAGCAGCCAAGCAACCGGGACAGAAGATGGCTACACCTTC. The encoded protein is CASSQATGTEDGYTF.

CDR3 sequence reads: CASSLEQADTQYF. The CDR3 DNA follows: TGTGCCAGCAGCTTAGAGCAGGCAGATACGCAGTATTTT. The chain has TRBV7-2 and TRBJ2-3; D is uncertain. Germline loops: CDR1 SGHTA, CDR2 FQGNSA. The CDR3 runs 13 residues. V lost 1 base, J lost 4 bases, and 6 bases lay in between.

This clonotype was detected ten times or more. A read error may produce the germline difference seen at one junction end. In nucleotides, the CDR3 is TGCGCCAGCAGCAAAGAGGAACGGTGGGCAGGCATTCAGTACTTC. Residues: CASSKEERWAGIQYF. The chain couples TRBV4-1 to TRBJ2-4; D not resolved. The germline CDR1 and CDR2 sequences are MGHRA and YSYEKL. The CDR3 totals 15 residues.

This clonotype was seen more than once but under ten times. The chain carries TRBV6-5 and TRBJ1-5, with D possibly TRBD1 on 5 matching bases. The CDR3 contains 13 residues. Germline V gene data show CDR1 as MNHEY and CDR2 as SVGAGI. Deletions cut 7 bases from V and 8 bases from J, with 15 bases between. The CDR3 region is CASTWDRRKPQHF. CDR3 bases: TGTGCCAGCACTTGGGACCGCCGTAAGCCCCAGCATTTT.

A few counts support this clonotype. The CDR3 loop reads CASTGQVEAFF. CDR3 bases: TGTGCCAGCACAGGACAGGTTGAAGCTTTCTTT. The chain employs TRBV6-1 and TRBJ1-1; 7 bases map to TRBD1. The length of the CDR3 is 11 residues. From germline, CDR1 is MNHNS and CDR2 SASEGT. J was trimmed by 7 bases and V by 7 bases; bases with no gene match: 3.

The chain recombines TRBV4-3 with TRBJ2-6; tentatively, D is TRBD2 (7 bases). In germline, CDR1 is LGHNA, CDR2 YSLEER. This CDR3 is 16 amino acids long. V shed 3 bases and J shed 4 bases, with 13 bases lying between them. The CDR3 DNA reads TGCGCCAGCAGCCAGCGGGGGCGGGCGGGGGCCAACGTCCTGACTTTC. Its protein product is CASSQRGRAGANVLTF.

This clonotype was counted a few times. This chain links TRBV24-1 with TRBJ2-3; D not certain. This CDR3 is 16 amino acids long. Germline CDR1 and CDR2: KGHDR and SFDVKD. Trimming shortened V by 4 bases and J by 0 bases, and 13 bases separated the two germline ends. Here the CDR3 DNA reads TGTGCCACCAGTGACCCTAGAATAACTAGCACAGATACGCAGTATTTT. Translation gives CATSDPRITSTDTQYF.

The sample holds one count of this clonotype. This chain joins TRBV5-1 and TRBJ2-7; D is perhaps TRBD1 or TRBD2 (5 bases each). Trimming cost V 3 bases and J 2 bases, with 9 bases left between them. CDR3 length equals 13 residues. Germline V lookup: CDR1 SGHRS, CDR2 YFSETQ. The CDR3 is CASSWGPPYEQYF. The CDR3 DNA is TGCGCCAGCAGCTGGGGACCTCCCTACGAGCAGTACTTC.

The table lists this clonotype with a few counts. The chain couples TRBV5-1 to TRBJ2-3, with D perhaps TRBD2 (5 bases). Germline CDR1 is SGHRS and CDR2 is YFSETQ. The germline V and J ends were trimmed by 4 bases and 6 bases, with 18 bases remaining between them. This CDR3 is built from 15 residues. The CDR3 region is CASSPVRDFYDTQYF. The CDR3 bases are TGCGCCAGCAGCCCGGTGAGGGATTTCTACGATACGCAGTATTTT. Variable domain in full (rest from reference TRBV5-1 and TRBJ2-3): KAGVTQTPRYLIKTRGQQVTLSCSPISGHRSVSWYQQTPGQGLQFLFEYFSETQRNKGNFPGRFSGRQFSNSRSEMNVSTLELGDSALYLCASSPVRDFYDTQYFGPGTRLTVL.